The source of this TCR beta chain is a study of metastatic and nonmetastatic thyroid tumors (dated by TCRdb to the early 2020s). Concerning the study at large: The researchers compared repertoires between peripheral blood samples and tumor or nodule tissue samples from patients with malignant or benign thyroid disease. General findings and caveats noted by the study authors: In both blood and tumor samples, malignant tumors were reported to have significantly higher TCR beta diversity than benign nodules.

None of the patients had been given any treatment before thyroid surgery. Using T-cell receptor beta sequencing, the study looked back at clinical samples from patients collected from the early 2010s to the late 2010s. Library method: PCR. TCRdb names Illumina HiSeq 4000 as the instrument used. High-throughput sequencing was used to profile the CDR3 region of the TCR beta-chain in every patient. Under the source paper's analysis protocol: The researchers built a classifier to tell apart papillary thyroid cancer patients with distant metastasis, based on CDR3 differences among clinicopathological groups. Repertoire diversity was assessed with the Shannon index, and tumor-blood repertoire similarity with the Morisita-Horn index. TCRdb applied fastp at Q25 and MiXCR to the public reads, then kept only in-frame beta chains. The V and J calls reflect TCRdb's pipeline rather than the authors' work. Counted in this sample were around 36,000 clones; 25% to 30% of them appeared once. The ten biggest clones cover less than 9% of the sample.

Including the terminal cysteine and phenylalanine, the CDR3 comprises 16 residues. The kept DNA is CDR3 alone, 48 bases in frame from the first base. The trim is 1 base for V and 3 bases for J, with a gap of 17 bases between the germline ends. The germline V gene yields SGHRS for CDR1 and YFSETQ for CDR2. Note on this clone: Its antigen has not been determined. Base qualities are not recorded, but no much larger clone differs from it by a single base. The identical CDR3 is also encoded by other nucleotide sequences in the sample.

Recombination joined TRBV5-1 with TRBJ2-7; TRBD2 is perhaps the D gene, given 6 matching bases. The TCR sequence derives from a female donor with papillary thyroid cancer or a benign thyroid nodule (not recorded which). Some clones in this sample may be carry-over from other donors' samples. The specimen was blood. Here is the DNA: TGCGCCAGCAGCTTGCGGGACTCCTCCGGGAACTACGAGCAGTACTTC. Translated, this is CASSLRDSSGNYEQYF.